A single sample is the source of the 20 T cell receptor beta chains below, sequenced in a study of blood T cell repertoires in COVID-19. The repertoire was sequenced with immunoSEQ multiplex PCR; TCRdb's copy has only in-frame clones and lacks some. Of 150,000 to 200,000 clones in the sample, just under 90% were seen once. The sample was peripheral blood. Receptor source: a man between 18 and 35 years old with active or convalescent COVID-19.

The chain combines TRBV6-2 or TRBV6-3 with TRBJ2-1, with D hard to call. Germline assignment: CDR1 MNHEY and CDR2 SVGEGT. The germline V and J ends were trimmed by 5 bases and 6 bases, with 11 bases remaining between them. The CDR3 extends over 13 amino acids. This chain's CDR3 is CASSDDPGNEQFF. The CDR3 DNA is TGTGCCAGCAGTGACGATCCGGGCAATGAGCAGTTCTTC.

V and J are TRBV25-1 and TRBJ1-1; 8 nucleotides align to TRBD1. Germline lookup yields CDR1 MGHDK and CDR2 SYGVNS. This CDR3 spans 15 amino acids. With 3 bases clipped from V and 3 bases from J, the junction kept 6 bases outside the gene matches. Here the CDR3 DNA reads TGTGCCAGCAGTGACTATTACAGGGGGTACACTGAAGCTTTCTTT. Translating it yields CASSDYYRGYTEAFF.

Concerning this clone itself: A junction boundary mismatches the germline segment, possibly from a read error. The V call is TRBV24-1, the J call TRBJ2-3, with 7 bases matching TRBD2. Germline CDR1 and CDR2: KGHDR and SFDVKD. The CDR3 loop spans 15 amino acids. The CDR3 DNA reads TGTGCCACCAGTAATTTCCAGCGGGGTAGGGATACGCAGTATTTT. Protein product: CATSNFQRGRDTQYF.

The chain has TRBV5-5 and TRBJ2-7, with TRBD2 matching 14 bases. Germline lookup yields CDR1 SGHKS and CDR2 YYEKEE (reference sequence). The trim removed 4 bases at V and 2 bases at J, leaving 5 bases unmatched. CDR3 length: 16 amino acids. The CDR3: CASSDLTSGGAYEQYV. The DNA for the CDR3 is TGTGCCAGCAGCGATCTGACTAGCGGGGGGGCCTACGAGCAGTACGTC.

The rearrangement joins TRBV25-1 to TRBJ1-4; a weak D match, TRBD1 (5 bases). Germline CDR1 reads MGHDK; CDR2 reads SYGVNS. The V end lost 6 bases, the J end lost 0 bases, and 14 bases lay between the germline ends. CDR3 length: 16 residues. CDR3 sequence reads: CASSVLGVTTNEKLFF. CDR3 DNA sequence: TGTGCCAGCAGCGTCCTAGGGGTAACAACTAATGAAAAACTGTTTTTT.

This chain links TRBV5-4 with TRBJ1-2; 7 bases align to TRBD1. The CDR3 has 15 amino acids. CDR1 and CDR2 from the germline V gene are SGHNT and YYREEE (reference sequence). Unmatched junction bases numbered 2, after V lost 0 bases and J lost 0 bases. The CDR3 sequence: CASSLAGGANYGYTF. The CDR3 DNA reads TGTGCCAGCAGCTTGGCAGGGGGAGCTAACTATGGCTACACCTTC.

This chain uses TRBV7-2 with TRBJ2-7, with D possibly TRBD1 on 6 matching bases. V lost 5 bases, J lost 6 bases, and 17 bases lay in between. Germline values: CDR1 SGHTA, CDR2 FQGNSA. CDR3 length: 14 residues. The CDR3 nucleotides read TGTGCCAGCAGCCCCCGGACAGAGCCGTCCGAGCAGTACTTC. Amino acids: CASSPRTEPSEQYF.

The chain links TRBV29-1 to TRBJ2-1; 7 positions agree with TRBD1. Germline V gives CDR1 SQVTM, CDR2 ANQGSEA. V shed 3 bases and J 6 bases; nucleotides not matched to a gene: 11. There are 15 residues in the CDR3. The CDR3 spells CSVELTGNDANEQFF. The CDR3 bases are TGCAGCGTTGAGTTGACAGGGAATGACGCCAATGAGCAGTTCTTC.

This clone was recorded only once. The chain recombines TRBV11-1 with TRBJ2-5, with 7 bases identical to TRBD1. The CDR3 loop spans 16 amino acids. Unmatched junction bases numbered 15, after V lost 7 bases and J lost 4 bases. CDR1 is SGHAT and CDR2 is FQDESV in the germline V gene (reference sequence). The CDR3: CASTPNVLAGGETQYF. The DNA for the CDR3 is TGTGCCAGCACCCCGAACGTCCTAGCAGGGGGAGAGACCCAGTACTTC.

J is TRBJ1-1 and V is TRBV18; a weak D match, TRBD1 (6 bases). The CDR3 is made up of 16 amino acids. Trimming stripped 1 base from V and 5 bases from J, with 17 bases between. Germline-derived CDR1 and CDR2 are KGHSH and LQKENI. DNA of the CDR3: TGTGCCAGCTCACCACAAAAGGCGGGGGCATTTACTGAAGCTTTCTTT. This codes for CASSPQKAGAFTEAFF.

The rearrangement joins TRBV30 to TRBJ1-1; D ambiguous. The germline gives CDR1 GTSNPN, CDR2 SVGIG (reference sequence). This CDR3 is built from 12 residues. Trimming pared 2 bases from V and 7 bases from J, leaving 11 bases between. CDR3 sequence reads: CAWSPTPYEAFF. The CDR3 nucleotides are TGTGCCTGGAGTCCTACTCCGTATGAAGCTTTCTTT.

The chain joins TRBV5-1 to TRBJ2-7; 7 bases agree with TRBD1. Trimming at V came to 2 bases and at J to 7 bases, leaving 9 bases not matched to a gene. The germline CDR1 and CDR2 sequences are SGHRS and YFSETQ. This CDR3 is built from 14 residues. CDR3 amino acids: CASSLRDSLTEQYF. In nucleotides, the CDR3 is TGCGCCAGCAGCTTACGGGACAGCTTAACGGAGCAGTACTTC.

J is TRBJ2-5 and V is TRBV28; 9 positions agree with TRBD2. Germline V gene data show CDR1 as MDHEN and CDR2 as SYDVKM. J lost 2 bases, V lost 2 bases, and 9 bases had no gene match. The CDR3 is 17 residues long. CDR3 sequence: CASSLGGSGRIQETQYF. CDR3 sequence (DNA): TGTGCCAGCAGTTTAGGGGGTAGCGGGAGAATACAAGAGACCCAGTACTTC. Full variable domain (rest looked up from reference TRBV28 and TRBJ2-5): DVKVTQSSRYLVKRTGEKVFLECVQDMDHENMFWYRQDPGLGLRLIYFSYDVKMKEKGDIPEGYSVSREKKERFSLILESASTNQTSMYLCASSLGGSGRIQETQYFGPGTRLLVL.

The J gene is TRBJ1-6, the V gene TRBV13; 9 bases map to TRBD1. In germline, CDR1 is PRHDT, CDR2 FYEKMQ (reference sequence). This CDR3 is built from 16 residues. With 3 bases clipped from V and 9 bases from J, the junction kept 9 bases outside the gene matches. CDR3 residues: CASSLAGGQGVSPLHF. In nucleotides, the CDR3 is TGTGCCAGCAGCTTGGCCGGGGGACAGGGAGTTTCACCCCTCCACTTT.

This clone was counted between two and nine times. The V and J genes are TRBV12-3 or TRBV12-4 and TRBJ2-5, with TRBD1 as a possible D gene (6 bases). The CDR3 has 13 residues. Trimming pared 5 bases from V and 3 bases from J, leaving 10 bases between. The CDR3 region is CASSQGIKETQYF. In DNA, the CDR3 is TGTGCCAGCAGTCAGGGGATTAAAGAGACCCAGTACTTC.

CDR3 loop: CASSEEGTVNTEAFF. The CDR3 coding sequence is TGTGCCAGCAGCGAGGAGGGGACGGTGAACACTGAAGCTTTCTTT. The V and J genes are TRBV9 and TRBJ1-1, with D tentatively TRBD1 (5 bases). Per germline, CDR1 SGDLS and CDR2 YYNGEE. Trimming shortened V by 3 bases and J by 0 bases, and 12 bases separated the two germline ends. The CDR3 has 15 amino acids. Combining the CDR3 with reference TRBV9 and TRBJ1-1 gives the whole variable domain DSGVTQTPKHLITATGQRVTLRCSPRSGDLSVYWYQQSLDQGLQFLIQYYNGEERAKGNILERFSAQQFPDLHSELNLSSLELGDSALYFCASSEEGTVNTEAFFGQGTRLTVV.

In DNA, the CDR3 is TGTGCCTGGAGTCTAGGGGGCAAAGGAAGCTACACCTTC. Its protein product is CAWSLGGKGSYTF. The gene calls are TRBV30 and TRBJ1-2, with TRBD1 matching 7 bases. V shed 2 bases, J shed 9 bases, and the junction held 9 bases outside the gene matches. CDR1 and CDR2 (germline): GTSNPN, SVGIG (reference sequence). The CDR3 consists of 13 residues.

The chain combines TRBV2 with TRBJ1-2; TRBD1 might be the D (5 bases). V shed 5 bases and J shed 4 bases, with 8 bases lying between them. The CDR3 totals 12 residues. Germline V gives CDR1 SNHLY, CDR2 FYNNEI. CDR3 protein: CASSSGLYGYTF. CDR3 DNA sequence: TGTGCCAGCAGTTCGGGACTCTATGGCTACACCTTC. Filled out from reference TRBV2 and TRBJ1-2, the complete variable domain reads EPEVTQTPSHQVTQMGQEVILRCVPISNHLYFYWYRQILGQKVEFLVSFYNNEISEKSEIFDDQFSVERPDGSNFTLKIRSTKLEDSAMYFCASSSGLYGYTFGSGTRLTVV.

This clone showed up just a few times. This rearrangement joins TRBV9 to TRBJ2-7; D is possibly TRBD2 (5 bases). V lost 0 bases to trimming and J lost 2 bases, with 6 bases between them. This CDR3 is 13 amino acids long. Germline V gene lookup returns CDR1 SGDLS and CDR2 YYNGEE. CDR3 coding DNA: TGTGCCAGCAGCGTAGGCGGGCCCTACGAGCAGTACTTC. It encodes CASSVGGPYEQYF.

This sequence joins TRBV12-3 or TRBV12-4 and TRBJ1-5; D might be TRBD1 (6 bases). V lost 0 bases, J lost 15 bases, and 15 bases lay in between. The CDR3 is 13 amino acids. CDR3 amino acids: CASSLATTGRPHF. For the CDR3, the DNA is TGTGCCAGCAGTTTAGCCACGACAGGCCGACCGCATTTT.